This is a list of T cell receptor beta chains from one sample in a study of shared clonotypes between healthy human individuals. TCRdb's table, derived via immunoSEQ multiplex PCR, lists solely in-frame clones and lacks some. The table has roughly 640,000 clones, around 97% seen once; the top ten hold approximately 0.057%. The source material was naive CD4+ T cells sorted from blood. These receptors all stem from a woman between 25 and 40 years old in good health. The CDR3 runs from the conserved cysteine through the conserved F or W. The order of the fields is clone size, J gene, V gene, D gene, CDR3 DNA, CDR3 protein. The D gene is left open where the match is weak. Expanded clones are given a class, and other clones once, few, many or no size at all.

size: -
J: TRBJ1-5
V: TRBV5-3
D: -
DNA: TGTGCCAGAAGCCGAAATCAGCCCCAGCATTTT
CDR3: CARSRNQPQHF

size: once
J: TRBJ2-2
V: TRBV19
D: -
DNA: TGTGCCAGTAGTATTGAGGGGGGACCGAACACCGGGGAGCTGTTTTTT
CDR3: CASSIEGGPNTGELFF

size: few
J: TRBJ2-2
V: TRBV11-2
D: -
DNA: TGTGCCAGCAGCTCCGTCTGGGGGAACACCGGGGAGCTGTTTTTT
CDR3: CASSSVWGNTGELFF

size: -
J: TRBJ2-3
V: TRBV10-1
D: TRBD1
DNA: TGCGCCAGCAGTGGGACAGGGGTTACAGATACGCAGTATTTT
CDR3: CASSGTGVTDTQYF

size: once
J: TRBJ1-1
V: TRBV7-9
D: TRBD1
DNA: TGTGCCAGCAGCCTTGGGACAGGGAACACTGAAGCTTTCTTT
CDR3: CASSLGTGNTEAFF

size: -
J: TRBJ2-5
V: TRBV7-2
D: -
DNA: TGTGCCAGCAGCTTATTAGGGGGGCAAGTCAGAGAGACCCAGTACTTC
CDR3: CASSLLGGQVRETQYF

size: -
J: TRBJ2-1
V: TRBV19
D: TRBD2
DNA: TGTGCCAGCACGGCTATAACCGGACTAGCGGGAATCAATGAGCAGTTCTTC
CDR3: CASTAITGLAGINEQFF

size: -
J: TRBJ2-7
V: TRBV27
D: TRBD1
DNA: TGTGCCAGCAGTGTGTCATACCGCAGGGGGTTGAGCTCCTACGAGCAGTACTTC
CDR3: CASSVSYRRGLSSYEQYF

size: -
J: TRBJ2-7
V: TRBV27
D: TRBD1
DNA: TGTGCCAGCAGTCTCGAAACCGGGACAGGAGCCCCCCTGGAGCAGTACTTC
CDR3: CASSLETGTGAPLEQYF

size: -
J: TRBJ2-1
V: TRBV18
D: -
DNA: TGTGCCAGCTCACAACAGGACGGCTCCTACAATGAGCAGTTCTTC
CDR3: CASSQQDGSYNEQFF

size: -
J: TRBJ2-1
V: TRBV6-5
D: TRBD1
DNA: TGTGCCAGCAGCTTGGACAGGGGCTCCTACAATGAGCAGTTCTTC
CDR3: CASSLDRGSYNEQFF

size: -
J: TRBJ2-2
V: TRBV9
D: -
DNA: TGTGCCAGCAGCGTAGTTAGTAACGAGTTAGGGAACACCGGGGAGCTGTTTTTT
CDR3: CASSVVSNELGNTGELFF

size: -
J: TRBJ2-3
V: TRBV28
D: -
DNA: TGTGCCAGCAGTCGTAAAGCCTACGGGCAGTATTTT
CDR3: CASSRKAYGQYF

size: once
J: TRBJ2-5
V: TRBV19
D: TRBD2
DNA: TGTGCCAGTACCCCCGGTAGCTTAAGCGGGAGTGGAGAGACCCAGTACTTC
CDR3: CASTPGSLSGSGETQYF

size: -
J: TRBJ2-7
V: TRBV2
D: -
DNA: TGTGCCAGCAGTAGCGGGACAGCGCACTACGAGCAGTACTTC
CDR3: CASSSGTAHYEQYF

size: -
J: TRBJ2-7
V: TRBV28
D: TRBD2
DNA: TGTGCCAGCAGTACAGCGGGAGGGATGTACGAGCAGTACTTC
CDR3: CASSTAGGMYEQYF

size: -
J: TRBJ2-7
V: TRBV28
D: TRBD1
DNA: TGTGCCAGCAAAACAGGGGAACCGTCCTACGAGCAGTACTTC
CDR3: CASKTGEPSYEQYF

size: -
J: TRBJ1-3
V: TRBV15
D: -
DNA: TGTGCCACCAGAGCTGGGGACTCTGGAAACACCATATATTTT
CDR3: CATRAGDSGNTIYF

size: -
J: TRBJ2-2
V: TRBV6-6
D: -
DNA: TGTGCCAGCAGTCCCCGTGGGCCCGGGGAGCTGTTTTTT
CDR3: CASSPRGPGELFF

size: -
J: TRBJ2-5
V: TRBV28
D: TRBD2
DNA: TGTGCCAGCAGCCATGATAAGACTAGCGGGAGATTCGAGACCCAGTACTTC
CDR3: CASSHDKTSGRFETQYF

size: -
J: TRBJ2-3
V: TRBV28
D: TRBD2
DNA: TGTGCCAGCATCCCGGGACTAGCGGGTCGCTGGGGGAAAAAAGACACAGATACGCAGTATTTT
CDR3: CASIPGLAGRWGKKDTDTQYF

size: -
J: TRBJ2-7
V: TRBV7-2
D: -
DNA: TGTGCCAGCAGCTTATGGCAGGGCCCCTACGAGCAGTACTTC
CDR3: CASSLWQGPYEQYF

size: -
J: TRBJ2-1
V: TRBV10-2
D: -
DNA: TGCGCCAGCAGTGCAACCCGTTCGGATGAGCAGTTCTTC
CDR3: CASSATRSDEQFF

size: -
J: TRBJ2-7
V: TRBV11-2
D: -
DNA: TGTGCCAGCAGCTCACTCGCGGGGACTGGGGCCTACGAGCAGTACTTC
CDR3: CASSSLAGTGAYEQYF

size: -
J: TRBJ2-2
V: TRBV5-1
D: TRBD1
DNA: TGCGCCAGCAGCTTCCGGACAGGGGCGAACACCGGGGAGCTGTTTTTT
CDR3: CASSFRTGANTGELFF

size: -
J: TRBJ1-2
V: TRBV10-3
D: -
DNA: TGTGCCATCAGTGAGCGAGGACAGTATGGCTACACCTTC
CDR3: CAISERGQYGYTF

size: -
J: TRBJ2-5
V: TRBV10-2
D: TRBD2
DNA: TGCGCCAGCAGAGGACTAGTCCAAGAGACCCAGTACTTC
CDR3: CASRGLVQETQYF

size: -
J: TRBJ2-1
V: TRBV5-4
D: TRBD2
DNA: TGTGCCAGCAGCTTGGGGGTGGGAGGGCCACAGGAGCAGTTCTTC
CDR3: CASSLGVGGPQEQFF

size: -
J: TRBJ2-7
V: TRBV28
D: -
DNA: TGTGCCAGCAGTGTCGACGGCTCCTACGAGCAGTACTTC
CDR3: CASSVDGSYEQYF

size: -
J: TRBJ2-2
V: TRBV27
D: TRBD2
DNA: TGTGCCAGCAGTTTGGGGGGGAGCACCGGGGAGCTGTTTTTT
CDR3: CASSLGGSTGELFF

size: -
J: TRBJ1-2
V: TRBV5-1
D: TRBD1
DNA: TGCGCCAGCAGCCATGACAGGGGGCGGAACTATGGCTACACCTTC
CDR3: CASSHDRGRNYGYTF